This T cell receptor (beta chain) appears in the sequencing data of a study of T cells in Graves' hyperthyroidism and ophthalmopathy. Overall study results and limits: A model using 13 V-J features told ophthalmopathy apart from stable hyperthyroidism.

V lost 3 bases to trimming and J lost 2 bases, with 14 bases between them. Germline V CDR1 and CDR2: SGHTA, FQGNSA. The CDR3 is 15 amino acids. Using RNA transcripts as the source, TCR beta CDR3 regions were amplified. A first-round RT-PCR of the TCR CDR3 used the HTBI primer set. TCRdb used MiXCR to reprocess the multiplex PCR reads, holding one entry per CDR3 protein. The sample carries around 280,000 distinct CDR3 sequences, more than 10% recorded once. The table lists this clonotype with many counts. Its antigen is not known. Diagnoses were established using clinical symptoms, serum thyroxine and TRAb, thyroid ultrasound and orbital computed tomography.

The TCR comes from a woman aged 25 to 45 with Graves' hyperthyroidism that later progressed to Graves' ophthalmopathy. The sequenced material came from blood. The rearrangement joins TRBV7-2 to TRBJ2-7, with D possibly TRBD2 on 6 matching bases. CDR3 sequence reads: CASSFGGKGAYEQYF. As DNA, the CDR3 is TGTGCCAGCAGCTTTGGGGGGAAGGGAGCCTACGAGCAGTACTTC.